The present TCR beta chain was sequenced within a study of CD8+ T cells in alopecia areata. Study results and caveats: Lesional scalp, notably in alopecia totalis/universalis, had clonality above that of normal scalp. Clarity of TCR sharing across patients fell short of that in mice, possibly HLA-related. Scalp specimens additionally yield sequences from normal skin's resident alphabeta T cells.

Trimming shortened V by 1 base and J by 2 bases, and 12 bases separated the two germline ends. There are 15 residues in the CDR3. Germline V gene sequence: CDR1 SEHNR, CDR2 FQNEAQ (reference sequence). Sorted populations comprised CD4+ and CD8+ T cells obtained from PBMCs. RNA, once extracted, was reverse transcribed into cDNA for use as the sequencing template. This table comes from immunoSEQ multiplex PCR, and its TCRdb copy is limited to in-frame clones, with some not included. Among 110,000 to 150,000 clones listed, approximately 65% were seen once. About this clone: Its antigen is as yet unknown.

The sequenced sample was CD8+ T cells sorted from blood. The chain employs TRBV7-9 and TRBJ2-7; D may be TRBD1 (6 bases). This clonotype originated in a human donor in good health. The CDR3 bases are TGTGCCAGCAGCTTAGGGCAGGGGATCACCTACGAGCAGTACTTC. The encoded protein is CASSLGQGITYEQYF.